The 30 T cell receptor beta chains reported below all come from one sample, sequenced in a study of T cells after yellow fever vaccination. TCRdb independently ran MiXCR on the 5' RACE reads; one entry per CDR3 protein. In the table there are some 500,000 distinct CDR3 sequences, 13% of which are singletons. The starting material was PBMCs, obtained on the day of the yellow fever booster vaccination. These receptor sequences come from a man aged 30 to 39 who received the YFV17D yellow fever vaccine.

This clonotype was picked up a small number of times. The chain is built from TRBV20-1 and TRBJ1-1; D uncertain. Germline V CDR1 and CDR2: DFQATT, SNEGSKA (reference sequence). This CDR3 region has 12 residues. Deletions cut 3 bases from V and 2 bases from J, with 7 bases between. The CDR3 DNA reads TGCAGTGCTAGTCACAGAAACACTGAAGCTTTCTTT. Protein sequence: CSASHRNTEAFF.

This clonotype has at least ten counts. The rearrangement uses TRBV20-1 and TRBJ2-3, with TRBD2 as a possible D gene (6 bases). Germline loops: CDR1 DFQATT, CDR2 SNEGSKA (reference sequence). The V end lost 1 base, the J end lost 3 bases, and 8 bases lay between the germline ends. The CDR3 extends over 13 amino acids. CDR3 coding DNA: TGCAGTGCTAGAGTCGGGAGTACAGATACGCAGTATTTT. Its protein product is CSARVGSTDTQYF.

This chain connects TRBV7-8 to TRBJ2-3, with 8 bases lining up with TRBD1. The CDR3 covers 15 residues. The germline V gene encodes CDR1 SGHVS and CDR2 FQNEAQ. V was clipped by 5 bases and J by 8 bases; unmatched bases: 12. The DNA for the CDR3 is TGTGCCAGCAGCGAAGGACGGCAGGGGGCTGTTACGCAGTATTTT. Translating it yields CASSEGRQGAVTQYF.

The chain links TRBV5-1 to TRBJ1-1; D is possibly TRBD1 (5 bases). The CDR3 spans 16 residues. The V end lost 1 base, the J end lost 0 bases, and 13 bases lay between the germline ends. Germline values: CDR1 SGHRS, CDR2 YFSETQ. CDR3 coding DNA: TGCGCCAGCAGCTTGCGTGGGGGGGGGATGAACACTGAAGCTTTCTTT. Translation gives CASSLRGGGMNTEAFF.

With respect to this clonotype: Given a much more abundant clone one base away, this may be a read error. The CDR3 coding sequence is TGTGCCAGCAGCTTCCTCGGGACTGCCAAAGACACCCAGTACTTC. It yields the protein CASSFLGTAKDTQYF. This chain uses TRBV7-9 with TRBJ2-5; tentative D call: TRBD2 (6 bases). Germline-derived CDR1 and CDR2 are SEHNR and FQNEAQ (reference sequence). The CDR3 has 15 amino acids.

This sequence joins TRBV20-1 and TRBJ2-1, with 8 bases identical to TRBD2. There are 14 residues in the CDR3. The V and J ends lost 5 bases and 3 bases, in that order; junction bases with no gene match: 6. Germline CDR1 reads DFQATT; CDR2 reads SNEGSKA (reference sequence). CDR3 protein: CSADGRAIYNEQFF. The CDR3 DNA reads TGCAGTGCTGACGGGAGGGCCATCTACAATGAGCAGTTCTTC.

The chain joins TRBV6-1 to TRBJ2-7; 11 nucleotides match TRBD1. The CDR3 is made up of 13 amino acids. CDR1 and CDR2 (germline): MNHNS, SASEGT. With V trimmed by 7 bases and J by 6 bases, 5 bases remained unmatched. CDR3 residues: CASKWTGGFEQYF. The CDR3 nucleotides are TGTGCCAGCAAATGGACAGGGGGCTTCGAGCAGTACTTC.

The CDR3 sequence: CASSSAGGSPYEQYF. The DNA for the CDR3 is TGCGCCAGCAGCTCGGCAGGTGGGTCACCCTACGAGCAGTACTTC. The V gene is TRBV5-1, the J gene TRBJ2-7; no reliable D call. The length of the CDR3 is 15 residues. Trimming removed 3 bases from V and 2 bases from J, with 15 bases in between. From germline, CDR1 is SGHRS and CDR2 YFSETQ.

This clonotype was observed at least ten times. The V and J genes are TRBV6-1 and TRBJ2-3, with 8 bases aligning to TRBD2. This CDR3 has 15 residues. Germline V gene data show CDR1 as MNHNS and CDR2 as SASEGT. Unmatched junction bases numbered 6, after V lost 6 bases and J lost 1 base. The CDR3 reads CASRERAGGTDTQYF. The DNA of the CDR3 is TGTGCCAGCAGAGAAAGAGCGGGGGGCACAGATACGCAGTATTTT.

This clonotype occurred a few times. The chain links TRBV9 to TRBJ2-5; the D is unclear. Trimming cost V 1 base and J 9 bases, with 13 bases left between them. Germline loops: CDR1 SGDLS, CDR2 YYNGEE. CDR3 length: 13 amino acids. CDR3 residues: CASSVRAPGPQYF. The CDR3 nucleotides are TGTGCCAGCAGCGTAAGGGCCCCAGGTCCCCAGTACTTC.

This clonotype has a count of ten or more. The V gene is TRBV4-2, the J gene TRBJ1-5; D unresolved. Trimming took 1 base from V and 0 from J, leaving 10 bases between them. CDR1 is LGHNA and CDR2 is YNFKEQ in the germline V gene. The CDR3 runs 16 residues. The CDR3 spells CASSQASVNSNQPQHF. The CDR3 coding sequence is TGTGCCAGCAGCCAAGCCTCTGTCAATAGCAATCAGCCCCAGCATTTT.

This clonotype was recorded a few times. This chain joins TRBV6-5 and TRBJ2-1, with D maybe TRBD2 (5 bases). The V gene's germline CDR1 is MNHEY and CDR2 SVGAGI. V lost 5 bases and J lost 7, with 18 bases in between. This CDR3 has 15 residues. The CDR3 coding sequence is TGTGCCAGCAGTAACCCCCTGGACTCGCGAAATGAGCAGTTCTTC. Protein sequence: CASSNPLDSRNEQFF.

This chain links TRBV5-1 with TRBJ2-5, with TRBD2 matching 10 bases. After removal of 0 bases from V and 1 base from J, the junction contained 3 bases not matched to a gene. CDR3 length: 16 amino acids. Germline CDR1 is SGHRS and CDR2 is YFSETQ. For the CDR3, the DNA is TGCGCCAGCAGCTTGGCGGGACTAGCGCTCCAAGAGACCCAGTACTTC. This gives the protein CASSLAGLALQETQYF.

This clonotype was seen more than once but under ten times. J is TRBJ2-1 and V is TRBV28; D unresolved. The CDR3 has 12 residues. The germline V gene has CDR1 MDHEN and CDR2 SYDVKM. V shed 6 bases and J shed 9 bases, with 12 bases lying between them. Here the CDR3 reads CASRQNWGEQFF. CDR3 DNA sequence: TGTGCCAGCAGGCAAAACTGGGGTGAGCAGTTCTTC.

This clonotype was seen only a few times. The chain combines TRBV24-1 with TRBJ2-5; TRBD2 might be the D (7 bases). Trimming took off 7 bases at V and 0 bases at J, with 14 bases between the two ends. Germline lookup yields CDR1 KGHDR and CDR2 SFDVKD. The CDR3 is made up of 15 amino acids. As DNA, the CDR3 is TGTGCCACCAGCCAGGGAGGGGGGTACCAAGAGACCCAGTACTTC. This codes for CATSQGGGYQETQYF.

There are a few counts of this clonotype. The chain has TRBV5-1 and TRBJ2-3; 7 bases align to TRBD1. After removal of 0 bases from V and 6 bases from J, the junction contained 7 bases not matched to a gene. This CDR3 comprises 15 residues. Per germline, CDR1 SGHRS and CDR2 YFSETQ. CDR3 sequence: CASSLEGQSTDTQYF. For the CDR3, the DNA is TGCGCCAGCAGCTTGGAGGGACAGTCCACGGATACGCAGTATTTT.

This clonotype was recorded a few times. This rearrangement joins TRBV20-1 to TRBJ2-4, with 9 bases fitting TRBD2. The ends lost 3 bases at V and 8 bases at J; junction bases unmatched: 14. The CDR3 is 16 amino acids. Germline V CDR1 and CDR2: DFQATT, SNEGSKA (reference sequence). CDR3 nucleotide sequence: TGCAGTGCTAGTCCATTGACTAGCGGATTCTGGGACATTCAGTACTTC. Translated: CSASPLTSGFWDIQYF.

The chain uses TRBV11-2 and TRBJ2-1; no reliable D call. This CDR3 region has 13 residues. V was pared by 2 bases and J by 6 bases, with 8 bases between. The germline V gene encodes CDR1 SGHAT and CDR2 FQNNGV. CDR3 in DNA: TGTGCCAGCAGCTTACTACGCGTCAATGAGCAGTTCTTC. This sequence encodes CASSLLRVNEQFF.

This clonotype was seen only once. The V and J genes are TRBV29-1 and TRBJ1-1, with D unclear. This CDR3 region has 11 residues. V lost 5 bases and J lost 4, with 8 bases in between. CDR1 is SQVTM, CDR2 ANQGSEA, per germline. This CDR3 reads CSVSRSTEAFF. Here the CDR3 DNA reads TGCAGCGTTTCCAGGAGCACTGAAGCTTTCTTT. Drawing the rest from reference TRBV29-1 and TRBJ1-1, the complete variable domain is SAVISQKPSRDICQRGTSLTIQCQVDSQVTMMFWYRQQPGQSLTLIATANQGSEATYESGFVIDKFPISRPNLTFSTLTVSNMSPEDSSIYLCSVSRSTEAFFGQGTRLTVV.

This clonotype has only a few counts. The chain joins TRBV14 to TRBJ2-7; D not certain. The germline V gene has CDR1 SGHDN and CDR2 FVKESK. V was shortened by 7 bases and J by 3 bases, with 10 bases between the two germline ends. This CDR3 comprises 12 residues. The CDR3 protein is CASNIEVYEQYF. DNA of the CDR3: TGTGCCAGCAACATTGAAGTCTACGAGCAGTACTTC.

CDR3 loop: CASSDQSGGGTDTQYF. The CDR3, as DNA: TGTGCCAGCAGTGACCAGTCCGGCGGTGGCACAGATACGCAGTATTTT. J is TRBJ2-3 and V is TRBV6-4; D is unresolved. The length of the CDR3 is 16 residues. Trimming cost V 2 bases and J 1 base, with 13 bases left between them. Germline assignment: CDR1 MRHNA and CDR2 SNTAGT.

The table lists this clonotype with a few counts. The chain carries TRBV7-3 and TRBJ2-1, with 11 bases lining up with TRBD2. After removal of 5 bases from V and 9 bases from J, the junction contained 6 bases not matched to a gene. Germline lookup yields CDR1 SGHTA and CDR2 FQGTGA. The CDR3 runs to 14 residues. In DNA form, the CDR3 reads TGTGCCAGCAGCAAACTAGCGGGAGTCACTGAGCAGTTCTTC. As protein: CASSKLAGVTEQFF.

The rearrangement uses TRBV6-5 and TRBJ2-4; a possible D gene is TRBD1 (6 bases). The germline V and J ends were trimmed by 2 bases and 0 bases, with 14 bases remaining between them. The CDR3 runs 17 residues. Germline V CDR1 and CDR2: MNHEY, SVGAGI. For the CDR3, the DNA is TGTGCCAGCAGTTACGGTACCGGACAGCTAGCCAAAAACATTCAGTACTTC. Translating gives CASSYGTGQLAKNIQYF.

This rearrangement joins TRBV20-1 to TRBJ2-7; D is possibly TRBD2 (6 bases). From germline, CDR1 is DFQATT and CDR2 SNEGSKA (reference sequence). The CDR3 length is 14 residues. Trimming stripped 5 bases from V and 4 bases from J, with 18 bases between. DNA of the CDR3: TGCAGTGCTTACCGAGCGGGCGATGTTTACGAGCAGTACTTC. Its translation is CSAYRAGDVYEQYF.

This clonotype came up a few times. V and J are TRBV4-3 and TRBJ2-7; a weak D match, TRBD2 (5 bases). Between the trimmed V and J ends, which lost 0 bases and 6 bases, there was a span of 18 bases. The CDR3 extends over 16 amino acids. Germline V CDR1 and CDR2: LGHNA, YSLEER. Written as DNA, the CDR3 is TGCGCCAGCAGCCAAGATCTCGGGGATTGGTTAGGCGAGCAGTACTTC. Protein: CASSQDLGDWLGEQYF.

This clonotype showed up just a few times. The chain employs TRBV20-1 and TRBJ2-3; TRBD2 aligns across 10 bases. The V segment lost 8 bases and the J segment 2 bases; nucleotides outside the gene matches: 7. The CDR3 runs 14 residues. Per the germline V gene, CDR1 is DFQATT and CDR2 is SNEGSKA (reference sequence). CDR3 sequence reads: CSPLAGAPTDTQYF. CDR3 DNA sequence: TGCAGTCCCCTAGCGGGAGCCCCCACAGATACGCAGTATTTT.

V gene TRBV20-1 combines with J gene TRBJ1-5; 7 bases are a match to TRBD1. Germline V CDR1 and CDR2: DFQATT, SNEGSKA (reference sequence). The junction had 10 bases not matched to a gene; V was cut back by 4 bases and J by 4 bases. The CDR3 has 15 residues. The CDR3 protein is CSANEGPGQNQPQHF. The CDR3 bases are TGCAGTGCTAACGAAGGTCCGGGACAGAATCAGCCCCAGCATTTT.

This clonotype was picked up a small number of times. The chain recombines TRBV14 with TRBJ2-1, with D possibly being TRBD1 (6 bases). CDR3 length: 14 amino acids. The ends were cut back, 0 bases at V and 4 bases at J, with 7 bases in the middle. Germline-derived CDR1 and CDR2 are SGHDN and FVKESK. The DNA for the CDR3 is TGTGCCAGCAGCCAAGACAGGGGATACAATGAGCAGTTCTTC. Translating gives CASSQDRGYNEQFF. Variable domain in full (rest from reference TRBV14 and TRBJ2-1): EAGVTQFPSHSVIEKGQTVTLRCDPISGHDNLYWYRRVMGKEIKFLLHFVKESKQDESGMPNNRFLAERTGGTYSTLKVQPAELEDSGVYFCASSQDRGYNEQFFGPGTRLTVL.

This clonotype came up a few times. The gene calls are TRBV3-1 and TRBJ1-2; a possible D gene is TRBD1 (5 bases). CDR3 length equals 11 residues. Between the trimmed V and J ends, which lost 8 bases and 4 bases, there was a span of 8 bases. Per the germline V gene, CDR1 is LGHDT and CDR2 is YNNKEL (reference sequence). CDR3 bases: TGTGCCAGCGGGGGGGGCTATGGCTACACCTTC. It codes for CASGGGYGYTF.

This clonotype was detected a few times. The gene calls are TRBV5-1 and TRBJ2-1; D may be TRBD2 (5 bases). Germline V lookup: CDR1 SGHRS, CDR2 YFSETQ. V was cut by 7 bases and J by 5 bases, with 10 bases left in between. The CDR3 runs 12 residues. The chain's CDR3 is CASGEIHNEQFF. The CDR3 DNA reads TGCGCCAGCGGGGAGATTCACAATGAGCAGTTCTTC.